A selection of T cell receptor beta chains follows, all from one sample in a study of T cell responses to AZD1222 COVID-19 vaccine. TCRdb's copy holds only in-frame clones and misses some; the assay was immunoSEQ multiplex PCR. The data contain 50,000 to 65,000 clones, 75% to 95% of them singletons. The input for sequencing was peripheral blood, taken 28 days after the second dose of the MenACWY control vaccine. These receptors were obtained from an adult who received the MenACWY meningococcal vaccine as a control. The CDR3 runs from the conserved cysteine through the conserved F or W. D genes are given only for firm matches. Part of the rows lack a size; the others show once, few, many or a class for expanded clones.

d_gene,v_gene,abundance,j_gene,CDR3aa,CDR3nt
-,TRBV30,-,TRBJ2-4,CAWRASFEDIQYF,TGTGCCTGGAGGGCCAGTTTCGAGGACATTCAGTACTTC
TRBD2,TRBV7-2,-,TRBJ2-7,CASKLRREGIYEQYF,TGTGCCAGCAAGTTAAGGCGGGAGGGGATATACGAGCAGTACTTC
-,TRBV6-5,-,TRBJ1-1,CASSYRAGLNTEAFF,TGTGCCAGCAGTTACCGTGCGGGGTTGAACACTGAAGCTTTCTTT
TRBD1,TRBV6-5,-,TRBJ1-1,CATTGGREAFF,TGTGCCACCACAGGGGGCAGGGAAGCTTTCTTT
-,TRBV6-5,-,TRBJ1-3,CASSRFRGAGNTIYF,TGTGCCAGCAGCAGGTTCCGGGGCGCTGGAAACACCATATATTTT
-,TRBV29-1,few,TRBJ2-1,CSAFENEQFF,TGCAGCGCTTTTGAGAATGAGCAGTTCTTC
-,TRBV3-1/TRBV3-2,-,TRBJ1-5,CASSQKEDTDQPQHF,TGTGCCAGCAGCCAGAAAGAAGACACCGATCAGCCCCAGCATTTT
-,TRBV10-3,-,TRBJ1-2,CAIGRPGDYGYTF,TGTGCCATCGGTCGCCCAGGGGACTATGGCTACACCTTC
-,TRBV9,-,TRBJ2-3,CASSVGTPATDTQYF,TGTGCCAGCAGCGTTGGGACTCCCGCCACAGATACGCAGTATTTT
-,TRBV11-2,-,TRBJ2-1,CASSRTSFSANEQFF,TGTGCCAGCAGCCGGACTTCATTTTCGGCAAATGAGCAGTTCTTC
TRBD1,TRBV18,-,TRBJ2-5,CASSPPDRGETQYF,TGTGCCAGCTCACCACCGGACAGGGGAGAGACCCAGTACTTC
-,TRBV28,-,TRBJ1-2,CASSLIAGNYGYTF,TGTGCCAGCAGTTTAATTGCCGGAAACTATGGCTACACCTTC
-,TRBV30,-,TRBJ2-5,CAWIRRETQYF,TGTGCCTGGATACGGCGGGAGACCCAGTACTTC
-,TRBV5-4,-,TRBJ1-3,CASSLTVSGNTIYF,TGTGCCAGCAGCTTGACCGTTTCTGGAAACACCATATATTTT
-,TRBV6-5,-,TRBJ1-1,CASSYSSNTEAFF,TGTGCCAGCAGTTACTCGAGTAACACTGAAGCTTTCTTT
TRBD1,TRBV6-5,-,TRBJ2-7,CASSRTGVIYEQYF,TGTGCCAGCAGTCGGACAGGGGTCATCTACGAGCAGTACTTC
TRBD2,TRBV24-1,-,TRBJ2-3,CATSDHGGVTDTQYF,TGTGCCACCAGTGATCACGGGGGGGTCACAGATACGCAGTATTTT
-,TRBV15,once,TRBJ1-4,CATSRDRGHELFF,TGTGCCACCAGCAGAGATCGGGGACATGAGCTGTTTTTT
-,TRBV10-1,-,TRBJ2-7,CASSLGGQPPSKQYF,TGCGCCAGCAGCCTAGGGGGGCAACCCCCGTCGAAGCAGTACTTC
-,TRBV6-5,-,TRBJ2-7,CASSYSTSSYEQYF,TGTGCCAGCAGTTATTCGACTAGCTCCTACGAGCAGTACTTC
-,TRBV29-1,-,TRBJ2-2,CSYTGAGELFF,TGCAGCTACACGGGAGCCGGGGAGCTGTTTTTT
-,TRBV11-3,-,TRBJ2-5,CASSLEPRGTQYF,TGTGCCAGCAGCTTAGAGCCTAGGGGTACCCAGTACTTC
TRBD2,TRBV2,-,TRBJ2-7,CASSEVTSGTYEQYF,TGTGCCAGCAGTGAGGTTACTAGCGGGACCTACGAGCAGTACTTC
-,TRBV18,-,TRBJ1-2,CASSPPAGSKSSNGYTF,TGTGCCAGCTCACCACCGGCAGGGAGTAAGAGCTCGAATGGCTACACCTTC
-,TRBV14,-,TRBJ1-6,CASSPTSYNSPLHF,TGTGCCAGCAGTCCGACAAGTTATAATTCACCCCTCCACTTT
-,TRBV4-2,-,TRBJ1-6,CASSQDRVGSPLHF,TGTGCCAGCAGCCAAGACAGGGTAGGGTCACCCCTCCACTTT
-,TRBV4-3,-,TRBJ2-7,CASSQERDLEDEQYF,TGCGCCAGCAGCCAAGAACGGGACTTGGAGGACGAGCAGTACTTC
-,TRBV4-3,-,TRBJ2-3,CASSQDPLWGAGDTQYF,TGCGCCAGCAGCCAAGATCCTCTCTGGGGGGCCGGGGATACGCAGTATTTT
-,TRBV24-1,once,TRBJ2-7,CATRSRDSDYEQYF,TGTGCCACCAGATCCCGGGACTCCGACTACGAGCAGTACTTC
TRBD1,TRBV5-5,-,TRBJ1-2,CASSFRTSAFWTGGSGYTF,TGTGCCAGCAGCTTCCGCACCTCCGCGTTTTGGACAGGGGGCTCTGGCTACACCTTC
-,TRBV11-2,-,TRBJ2-2,CASSLSTGELFF,TGTGCCAGCAGCTTGAGCACCGGGGAGCTGTTTTTT
-,TRBV12-5,-,TRBJ1-5,CASGYDSNQPQHF,TGTGCTAGTGGTTACGATAGCAATCAGCCCCAGCATTTT
-,TRBV28,-,TRBJ1-2,CASSFEGRTYYGYTF,TGTGCCAGCAGTTTCGAGGGCAGGACCTACTATGGCTACACCTTC
-,TRBV30,-,TRBJ1-2,CAWSVWGGNYGYTF,TGTGCCTGGAGTGTATGGGGGGGAAACTATGGCTACACCTTC
-,TRBV15,-,TRBJ1-4,CATSRGGTGANEKLFF,TGTGCCACCAGCAGAGGGGGAACAGGAGCTAATGAAAAACTGTTTTTT
-,TRBV7-2,once,TRBJ2-3,CASSLYLEPDTQYF,TGTGCCAGCAGCCTCTACTTGGAACCAGATACGCAGTATTTT
-,TRBV9,-,TRBJ2-1,CASSLGEYEQFF,TGTGCCAGCAGCTTGGGAGAGTATGAGCAGTTCTTC
-,TRBV11-2,-,TRBJ1-6,CASSSRGGLRNSPLHF,TGTGCCAGCAGCTCAAGGGGGGGACTCCGCAATTCACCCCTCCACTTT
-,TRBV28,-,TRBJ1-1,CASSPGGFTEAFF,TGTGCCAGCAGCCCTGGAGGCTTCACTGAAGCTTTCTTT
-,TRBV21-1,-,TRBJ2-2,CASSKGQSNTGELFF,TGTGCCAGCAGCAAGGGACAGTCGAACACCGGGGAGCTGTTTTTT
-,TRBV28,-,TRBJ2-7,CATRNQIGEQYF,TGTGCCACCCGAAATCAAATTGGCGAGCAGTACTTC
TRBD1,TRBV19,-,TRBJ1-5,CASSPRGLEQPQHF,TGTGCCAGTAGTCCCAGGGGGCTAGAGCAGCCCCAGCATTTT
TRBD2,TRBV28,-,TRBJ2-3,CASSLSAAGGWGDTQYF,TGTGCCAGCAGTTTATCGGCGGCGGGAGGCTGGGGAGATACGCAGTATTTT
-,TRBV27,-,TRBJ2-1,CASSHGSPYNEQFF,TGTGCCAGCAGTCACGGGAGCCCCTACAATGAGCAGTTCTTC
TRBD1,TRBV6-5,few,TRBJ1-1,CASSYDRTGNTEAFF,TGTGCCAGCAGTTACGATAGGACAGGGAACACTGAAGCTTTCTTT
-,TRBV30,-,TRBJ1-6,CAWNTRHGAKSPLHF,TGTGCCTGGAATACGAGACATGGGGCGAAGTCACCCCTCCACTTT
-,TRBV19,once,TRBJ1-4,CASSIVGVDGGLVVKLFF,TGTGCCAGTAGTATAGTAGGGGTCGACGGAGGATTAGTCGTAAAACTGTTTTTT
-,TRBV28,-,TRBJ2-1,CASRRTEPYNEQFF,TGTGCCAGCAGACGGACAGAGCCATACAATGAGCAGTTCTTC